This TCR beta chain appears in the sequencing data of a study of cytomegalovirus exposure and HLA in healthy donors. Study results and caveats: DRB1 showed the most TCR associations and HLA-C the fewest in a later analysis, as rates varied by HLA locus.

Germline assignment: CDR1 SGHTS and CDR2 YDEGEE. V gave up 2 bases and J gave up 0 bases, with 14 bases separating them. The CDR3 has 17 amino acids. For this clone: Its antigen remains unidentified.

The PCR employed 60 Vbeta primers together with 13 Jbeta primers. Some clones are missing from TCRdb's copy, which holds only in-frame ones; the method was immunoSEQ multiplex PCR. Here the sample spans approximately 90,000 clones, 63% being singletons. The sequencing sample was made of PBMCs. This clonotype originated in a woman aged 30 to 39 in good health and CMV-seronegative. V is TRBV5-8 and J is TRBJ2-2; D not resolved. For the CDR3, the DNA is TGTGCCAGCAGCTTTAGTCGACACTTTGCGAACACCGGGGAGCTGTTTTTT. This sequence encodes CASSFSRHFANTGELFF.